The 10 T cell receptor beta chains below all came from one sample that was sequenced in a study of glioma-infiltrating T cells. Using RNA template, CDR3s of TCR alpha and beta were amplified with iRepertoire arm-PCR. Using its own MiXCR run on the multiplex PCR reads, TCRdb lists one record per CDR3 protein. The sample has about 410,000 distinct CDR3 sequences, about 40% seen once. The sample comprised glioma tissue, nonneoplastic brain tissue, or PBMCs (not recorded which). Receptors were obtained from a human donor with low-grade glioma or glioblastoma, undergoing nonglioma brain surgery, or in good health (not recorded which).

The chain recombines TRBV15 with TRBJ1-5; possibly TRBD1 for D (5 bases). The CDR3 has 19 amino acids. Trimming took off 2 bases at V and 0 bases at J, with 20 bases between the two ends. Germline-derived CDR1 and CDR2 are LNHNV and YYDKDF (reference sequence). The CDR3 bases are TGTGCCACCAGCAGAACATTCGGGGGGGGAGACAATAGCAATCAGCCCCAGCATTTT. Translated: CATSRTFGGGDNSNQPQHF.

This clonotype occurred a few times. The gene calls are TRBV24-1 and TRBJ1-2, with D possibly TRBD1 on 5 matching bases. The CDR3 contains 14 residues. V was pared by 2 bases and J by 3 bases, with 9 bases between. The germline V gene encodes CDR1 KGHDR and CDR2 SFDVKD. The CDR3 nucleotides read TGTGCCACCAGTGATTCAGCGGGGGACTATGGCTACACCTTC. Residues: CATSDSAGDYGYTF.

This clonotype was observed at least ten times. J is TRBJ1-1 and V is TRBV27, with D maybe TRBD1 (6 bases). CDR3 length: 16 amino acids. CDR1 is MNHEY and CDR2 is SMNVEV in the germline V gene (reference sequence). The V end was cut by 0 bases, the J end by 0 bases, with 11 bases between. In DNA form, the CDR3 reads TGTGCCAGCAGTTTATCCAGGGGCGGCATGAACACTGAAGCTTTCTTT. Protein: CASSLSRGGMNTEAFF.

This clonotype turned up a few times. The chain is built from TRBV20-1 and TRBJ1-4, with D possibly matching TRBD1 (6 bases). Germline V gene sequence: CDR1 DFQATT, CDR2 SNEGSKA (reference sequence). The CDR3 spans 13 residues. V was trimmed by 5 bases and J by 0 bases, leaving 7 bases between them. Here the CDR3 DNA reads TGCAGTGCTCACAGGGCAACTAATGAAAAACTGTTTTTT. Translated, it gives CSAHRATNEKLFF.

The table lists this clonotype with many counts. The genes are TRBV27 and TRBJ2-3, with 8 bases matching TRBD2. The J segment lost 5 bases and the V segment lost 5 bases, leaving 12 bases of the junction unmatched. CDR3 size: 16 residues. Germline V gives CDR1 MNHEY, CDR2 SMNVEV (reference sequence). The CDR3 DNA follows: TGTGCCAGCAGTCCCTTAGGGGGGCTAGCGGGAGATACGCAGTATTTT. It codes for CASSPLGGLAGDTQYF.

This chain joins TRBV19 and TRBJ2-1; no clear D gene. The V end was cut by 3 bases, the J end by 6 bases, with 9 bases between. This CDR3 spans 13 amino acids. The germline V gene encodes CDR1 LNHDA and CDR2 SQIVND (reference sequence). The CDR3 loop reads CASSISLANEQFF. Here the CDR3 DNA reads TGTGCCAGTAGTATTTCTCTTGCCAATGAGCAGTTCTTC.

A remark on this clonotype: Just one base apart from a much larger clone, this may be a read error. V usage is TRBV6-5 and J usage is TRBJ2-5; D is possibly TRBD2 (5 bases). This CDR3 comprises 15 residues. V shed 2 bases and J shed 3 bases, with 13 bases lying between them. Germline CDR1 and CDR2: MNHEY and SVGAGI. The CDR3 protein is CASSYGSRGEETQYF. Written as DNA, the CDR3 is TGTGCCAGCAGTTACGGCTCCCGGGGAGAAGAGACCCAGTACTTC.

This clonotype was detected ten times or more. The CDR3 region has the DNA TGTGCCAGCAGTCCAGGGACTAGCGGGGTTAATGAGCAGTTCTTC. Amino acid sequence: CASSPGTSGVNEQFF. The genes are TRBV27 and TRBJ2-1; the match to TRBD2 covers 13 bases. CDR3 length: 15 residues. V lost 5 bases, J lost 7 bases, and 5 bases stayed unmatched. Germline CDR1 is MNHEY and CDR2 is SMNVEV (reference sequence).

This clonotype has just a few counts. V is TRBV5-4 and J is TRBJ2-1; 11 positions agree with TRBD1. Germline CDR1 and CDR2: SGHNT and YYREEE (reference sequence). V was clipped by 2 bases and J by 6 bases; unmatched bases: 4. This CDR3 has 15 residues. CDR3 amino acids: CASSFKDRGLNEQFF. The CDR3 DNA reads TGTGCCAGCAGCTTTAAGGACAGGGGGCTCAATGAGCAGTTCTTC. The complete variable domain, with remaining parts taken from reference TRBV5-4 and TRBJ2-1, reads ETGVTQSPTHLIKTRGQQVTLRCSSQSGHNTVSWYQQALGQGPQFIFQYYREEENGRGNFPPRFSGLQFPNYSSELNVNALELDDSALYLCASSFKDRGLNEQFFGPGTRLTVL.

A single count supports this clonotype. A much larger clone is a single base away; this may be a read error. The V call is TRBV27, the J call TRBJ1-2, with D maybe TRBD1 (5 bases). Per germline, CDR1 MNHEY and CDR2 SMNVEV (reference sequence). This CDR3 contains 13 residues. V was clipped by 6 bases and J by 7 bases, with 15 bases between them. The CDR3 is CASSPDSYCGYTF. CDR3 nucleotide sequence: TGTGCCAGCAGCCCCGACAGTTACTGTGGCTACACCTTC.